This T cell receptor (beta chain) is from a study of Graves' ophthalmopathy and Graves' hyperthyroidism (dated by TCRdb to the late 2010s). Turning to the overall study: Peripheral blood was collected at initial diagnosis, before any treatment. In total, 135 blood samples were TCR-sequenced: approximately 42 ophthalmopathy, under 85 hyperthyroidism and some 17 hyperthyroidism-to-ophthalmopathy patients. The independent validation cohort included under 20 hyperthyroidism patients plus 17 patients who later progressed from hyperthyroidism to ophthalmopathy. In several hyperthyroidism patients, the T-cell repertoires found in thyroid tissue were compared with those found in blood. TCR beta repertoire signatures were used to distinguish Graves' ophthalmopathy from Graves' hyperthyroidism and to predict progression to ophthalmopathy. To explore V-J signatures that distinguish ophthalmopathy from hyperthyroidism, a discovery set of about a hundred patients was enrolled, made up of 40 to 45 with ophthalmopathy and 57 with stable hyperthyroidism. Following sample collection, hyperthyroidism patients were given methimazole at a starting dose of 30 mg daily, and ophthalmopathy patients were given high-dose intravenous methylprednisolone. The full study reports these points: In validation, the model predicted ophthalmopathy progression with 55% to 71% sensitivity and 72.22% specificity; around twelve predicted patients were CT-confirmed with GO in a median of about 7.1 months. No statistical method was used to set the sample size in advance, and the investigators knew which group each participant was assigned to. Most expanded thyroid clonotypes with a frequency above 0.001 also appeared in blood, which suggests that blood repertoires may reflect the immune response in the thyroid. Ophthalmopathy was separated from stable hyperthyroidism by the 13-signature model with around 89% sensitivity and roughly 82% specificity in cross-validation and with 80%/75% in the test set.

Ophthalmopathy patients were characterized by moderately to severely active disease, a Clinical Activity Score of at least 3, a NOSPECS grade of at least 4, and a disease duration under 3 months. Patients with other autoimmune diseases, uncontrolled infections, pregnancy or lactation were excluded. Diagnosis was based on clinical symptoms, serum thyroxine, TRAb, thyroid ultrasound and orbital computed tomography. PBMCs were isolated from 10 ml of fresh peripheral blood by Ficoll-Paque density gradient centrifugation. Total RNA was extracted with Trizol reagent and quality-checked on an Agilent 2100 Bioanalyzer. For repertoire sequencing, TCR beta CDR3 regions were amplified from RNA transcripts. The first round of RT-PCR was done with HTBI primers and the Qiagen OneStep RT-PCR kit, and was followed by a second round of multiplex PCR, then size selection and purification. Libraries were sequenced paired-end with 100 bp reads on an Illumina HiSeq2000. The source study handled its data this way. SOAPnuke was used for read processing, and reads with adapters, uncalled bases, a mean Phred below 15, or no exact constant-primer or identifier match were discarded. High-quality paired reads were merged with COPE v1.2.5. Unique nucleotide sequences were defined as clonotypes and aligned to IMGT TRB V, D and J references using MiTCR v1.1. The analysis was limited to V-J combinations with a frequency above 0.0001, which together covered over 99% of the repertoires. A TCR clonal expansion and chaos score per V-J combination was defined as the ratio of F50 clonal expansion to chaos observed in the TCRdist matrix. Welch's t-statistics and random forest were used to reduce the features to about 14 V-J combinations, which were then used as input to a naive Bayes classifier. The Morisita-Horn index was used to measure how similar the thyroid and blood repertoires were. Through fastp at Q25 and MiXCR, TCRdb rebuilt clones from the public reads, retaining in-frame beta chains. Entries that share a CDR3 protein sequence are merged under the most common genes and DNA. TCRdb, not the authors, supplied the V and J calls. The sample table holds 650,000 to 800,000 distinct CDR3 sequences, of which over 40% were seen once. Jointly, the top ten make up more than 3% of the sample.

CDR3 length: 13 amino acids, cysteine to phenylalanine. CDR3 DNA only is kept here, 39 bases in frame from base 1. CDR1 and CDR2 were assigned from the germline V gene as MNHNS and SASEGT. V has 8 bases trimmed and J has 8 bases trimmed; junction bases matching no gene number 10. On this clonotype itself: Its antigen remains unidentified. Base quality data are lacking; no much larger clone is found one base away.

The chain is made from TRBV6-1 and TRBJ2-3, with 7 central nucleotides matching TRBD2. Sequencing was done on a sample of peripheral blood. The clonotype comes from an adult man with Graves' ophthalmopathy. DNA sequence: TGTGCCAGCGATTTGCGGGAGTATGGTACGCAGTATTTT. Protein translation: CASDLREYGTQYF.